Listed below are T cell receptor beta chains from one sample, sequenced in a study of cytomegalovirus exposure and HLA in healthy donors. The table came from immunoSEQ multiplex PCR; TCRdb's copy has only in-frame clones and leaves some out. The sample holds 100,000 to 150,000 clones, about 61% seen once. Sequenced input: PBMCs. The receptors were gathered from a woman aged 40-49 years in good health and CMV-seronegative. Both conserved end residues are part of each CDR3. A D gene is named only where the DNA matches it firmly. The listing skips clone size in some rows; elsewhere it reads once, few, many or a size class.

j_call d_call clone_size v_call cdr3_nt cdr3_aa
TRBJ1-6 TRBD1 few TRBV7-9 TGTGCCAGCAGCGCCGCGACAGGGAATAATTCACCCCTCCACTTT CASSAATGNNSPLHF
TRBJ1-4 . . TRBV7-2 TGTGCCAGCAGCCCGCAGGCAGCAACTAATGAAAAACTGTTTTTT CASSPQAATNEKLFF
TRBJ2-1 TRBD2 . TRBV15 TGTGCCACCAGCAGAGAGGTAGCGGGGCCTAATGAGCAGTTCTTC CATSREVAGPNEQFF
TRBJ1-2 TRBD1 . TRBV6-5 TGTGCCAGCAGCGACAGGGGGCGAGGTGGCTACACCTTC CASSDRGRGGYTF
TRBJ1-1 TRBD1 . TRBV10-3 TGTGCCATCAGTGAGAGGACAGGCGGAACTGAAGCTTTCTTT CAISERTGGTEAFF
TRBJ1-1 . . TRBV6-6 TGTGCCAGCTCCCTGAGGGCCGTAACTGAAGCTTTCTTT CASSLRAVTEAFF
TRBJ1-4 . . TRBV6-1 TGTGCCAGCAGTGAGAGGGGGGGGCGTGGTTTAGGTGAAAAACTGTTTTTT CASSERGGRGLGEKLFF
TRBJ1-1 TRBD1 . TRBV5-1 TGCGCCAGCAGCTCGGGACAGGGAAACACTGAAGCTTTCTTT CASSSGQGNTEAFF
TRBJ1-1 . . TRBV27 TGTGCCAGCAGTTTGGGGGGGACCACTGAAGCTTTCTTT CASSLGGTTEAFF
TRBJ1-5 . few TRBV6-5 TGTGCCAGCAGTTGGGGGGTGGGGGATCAGCCCCAGCATTTT CASSWGVGDQPQHF